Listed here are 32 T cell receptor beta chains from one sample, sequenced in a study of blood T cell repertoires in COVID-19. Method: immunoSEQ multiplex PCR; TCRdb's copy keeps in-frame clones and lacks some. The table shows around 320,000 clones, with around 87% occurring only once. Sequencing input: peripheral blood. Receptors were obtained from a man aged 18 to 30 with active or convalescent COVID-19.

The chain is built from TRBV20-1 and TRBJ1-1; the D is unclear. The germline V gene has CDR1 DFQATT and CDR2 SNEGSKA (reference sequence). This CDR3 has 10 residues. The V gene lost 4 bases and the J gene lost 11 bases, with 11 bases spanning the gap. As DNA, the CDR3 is TGCAGTGCTAACGAAGCGAGGGCTTTCTTT. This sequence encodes CSANEARAFF.

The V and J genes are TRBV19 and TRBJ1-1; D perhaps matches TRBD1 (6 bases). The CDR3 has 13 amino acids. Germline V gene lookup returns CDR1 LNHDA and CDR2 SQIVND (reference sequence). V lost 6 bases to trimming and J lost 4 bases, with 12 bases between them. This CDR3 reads CASSFGRGTEAFF. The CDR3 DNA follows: TGTGCCAGTAGCTTCGGCAGGGGCACTGAAGCTTTCTTT.

In DNA form, the CDR3 reads TGTGCCAGCAGCGTAGGGGTAGCGGGGCGGACAGATACGCAGTATTTT. Encoded protein: CASSVGVAGRTDTQYF. The chain employs TRBV9 and TRBJ2-3; 8 bases align to TRBD2. The J segment lost 3 bases and the V segment lost 0 bases, leaving 6 bases of the junction unmatched. The germline gives CDR1 SGDLS, CDR2 YYNGEE. CDR3 length equals 16 residues.

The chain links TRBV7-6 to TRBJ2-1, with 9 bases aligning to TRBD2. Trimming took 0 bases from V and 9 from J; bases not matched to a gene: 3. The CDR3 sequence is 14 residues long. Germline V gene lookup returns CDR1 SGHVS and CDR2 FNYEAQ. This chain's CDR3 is CASSLAGTSSEQFF. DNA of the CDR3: TGTGCCAGCAGCTTAGCAGGGACTAGCAGTGAGCAGTTCTTC.

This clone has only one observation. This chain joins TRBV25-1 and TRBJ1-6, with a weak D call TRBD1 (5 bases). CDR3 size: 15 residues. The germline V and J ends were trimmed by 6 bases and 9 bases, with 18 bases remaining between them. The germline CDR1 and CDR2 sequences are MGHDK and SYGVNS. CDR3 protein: CASSPGGRGGSPLHF. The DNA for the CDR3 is TGTGCCAGCAGCCCAGGTGGGAGGGGTGGTTCACCCCTCCACTTT.

CDR3 DNA: TGTGCCAGCTGCGGGTCCTCCTACGAGCAGTACTTC. It is translated as CASCGSSYEQYF. The chain is built from TRBV28 and TRBJ2-7; D perhaps matches TRBD2 (5 bases). The germline V gene encodes CDR1 MDHEN and CDR2 SYDVKM. The CDR3 runs 12 residues. V lost 8 bases and J 0 bases, leaving 8 bases between the germline ends.

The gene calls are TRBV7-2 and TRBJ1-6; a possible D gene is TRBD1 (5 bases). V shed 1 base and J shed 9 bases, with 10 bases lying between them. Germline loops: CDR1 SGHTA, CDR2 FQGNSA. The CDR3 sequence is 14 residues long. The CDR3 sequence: CASSLGGEGSPLHF. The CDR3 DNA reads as TGTGCCAGCAGCTTAGGAGGGGAGGGTTCACCCCTCCACTTT.

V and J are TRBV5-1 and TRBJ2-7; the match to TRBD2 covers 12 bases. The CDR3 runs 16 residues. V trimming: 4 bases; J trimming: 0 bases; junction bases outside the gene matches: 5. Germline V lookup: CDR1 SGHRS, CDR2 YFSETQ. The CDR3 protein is CASSPPGLAGSYEQYF. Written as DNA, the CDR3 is TGCGCCAGCAGCCCACCGGGACTAGCGGGCTCCTACGAGCAGTACTTC.

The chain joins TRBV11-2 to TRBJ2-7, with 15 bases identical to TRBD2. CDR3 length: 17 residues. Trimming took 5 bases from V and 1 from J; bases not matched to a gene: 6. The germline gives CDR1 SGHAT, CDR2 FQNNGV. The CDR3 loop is CASSRTSGRDKSYEQYF. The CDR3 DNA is TGTGCCAGCAGCAGGACTAGCGGGAGGGATAAGTCCTACGAGCAGTACTTC. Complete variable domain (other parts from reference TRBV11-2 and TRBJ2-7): EAGVAQSPRYKIIEKRQSVAFWCNPISGHATLYWYQQILGQGPKLLIQFQNNGVVDDSQLPKDRFSAERLKGVDSTLKIQPAKLEDSAVYLCASSRTSGRDKSYEQYFGPGTRLTVT.

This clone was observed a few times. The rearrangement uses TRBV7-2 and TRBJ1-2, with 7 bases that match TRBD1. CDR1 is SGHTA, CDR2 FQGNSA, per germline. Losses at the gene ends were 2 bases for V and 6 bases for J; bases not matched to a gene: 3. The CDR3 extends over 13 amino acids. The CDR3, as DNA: TGTGCCAGCAGCTTACTCGGGACAGATGGCTACACCTTC. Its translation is CASSLLGTDGYTF.

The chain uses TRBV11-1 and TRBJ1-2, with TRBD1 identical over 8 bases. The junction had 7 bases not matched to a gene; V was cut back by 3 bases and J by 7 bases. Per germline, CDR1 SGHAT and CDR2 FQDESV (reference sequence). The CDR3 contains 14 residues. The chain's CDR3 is CASSFVTGGVGYTF. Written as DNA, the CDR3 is TGTGCCAGCAGCTTCGTAACAGGGGGTGTTGGCTACACCTTC.

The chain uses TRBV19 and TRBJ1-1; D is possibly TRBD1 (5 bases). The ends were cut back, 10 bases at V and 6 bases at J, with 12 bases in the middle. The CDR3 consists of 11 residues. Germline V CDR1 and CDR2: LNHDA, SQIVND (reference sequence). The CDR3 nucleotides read TGTGCCAATCCGACAGAACCTGAAGCTTTCTTT. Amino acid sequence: CANPTEPEAFF.

The CDR3 is CASSSGEYGYTF. Written as DNA, the CDR3 is TGTGCCAGCAGCTCTGGGGAGTATGGCTACACCTTC. The chain is built from TRBV5-4 and TRBJ1-2; D not certain. The CDR3 covers 12 residues. Trimming took off 3 bases at V and 5 bases at J, with 8 bases between the two ends. Germline V gene data show CDR1 as SGHNT and CDR2 as YYREEE (reference sequence).

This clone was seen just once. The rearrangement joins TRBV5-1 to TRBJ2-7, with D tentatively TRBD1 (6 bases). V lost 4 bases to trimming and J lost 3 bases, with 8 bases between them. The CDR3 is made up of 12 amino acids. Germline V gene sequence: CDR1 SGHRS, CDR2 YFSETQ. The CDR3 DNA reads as TGCGCCAGCAGCCCCAGGGGCTACGAGCAGTACTTC. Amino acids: CASSPRGYEQYF.

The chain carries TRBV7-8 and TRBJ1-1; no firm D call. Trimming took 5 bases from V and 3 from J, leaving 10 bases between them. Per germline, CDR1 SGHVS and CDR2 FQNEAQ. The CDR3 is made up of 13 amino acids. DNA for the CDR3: TGTGCCAGCAGCCCGAGAGTGGACACTGAAGCTTTCTTT. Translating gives CASSPRVDTEAFF.

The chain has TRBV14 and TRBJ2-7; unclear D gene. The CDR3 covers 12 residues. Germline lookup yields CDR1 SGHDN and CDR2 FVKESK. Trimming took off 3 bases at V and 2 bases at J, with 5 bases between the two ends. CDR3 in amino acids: CASSHQTYEQYF. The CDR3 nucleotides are TGTGCCAGCAGCCACCAGACCTACGAGCAGTACTTC.

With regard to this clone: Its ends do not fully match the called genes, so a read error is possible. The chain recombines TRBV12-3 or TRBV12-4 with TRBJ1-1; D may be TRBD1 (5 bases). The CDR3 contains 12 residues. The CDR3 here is CASSLSFYRSLF. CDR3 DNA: TGTGCCAGCAGTTTATCCTTTTACAGGTCTCTCTTT.

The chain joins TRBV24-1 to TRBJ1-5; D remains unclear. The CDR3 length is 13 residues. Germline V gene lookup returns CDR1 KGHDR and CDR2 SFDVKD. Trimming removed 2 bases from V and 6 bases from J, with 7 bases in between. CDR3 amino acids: CATSDSGGQPQHF. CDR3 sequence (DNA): TGTGCCACCAGTGATTCCGGAGGTCAGCCCCAGCATTTT.

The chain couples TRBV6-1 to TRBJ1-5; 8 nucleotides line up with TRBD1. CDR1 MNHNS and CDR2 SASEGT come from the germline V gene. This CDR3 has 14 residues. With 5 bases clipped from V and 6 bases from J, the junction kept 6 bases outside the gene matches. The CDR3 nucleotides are TGTGCCAGCAGTTCGGGGACAGGTATTCAGCCCCAGCATTTT. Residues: CASSSGTGIQPQHF.

DNA for the CDR3: TGTGCCAGCAGCTTAGGTGGGGGGGCTTACAATGAGCAGTTCTTC. Its protein is CASSLGGGAYNEQFF. This chain uses TRBV7-8 with TRBJ2-1; a weak D match, TRBD2 (7 bases). This CDR3 comprises 15 residues. CDR1 and CDR2 (germline): SGHVS, FQNEAQ. Trimming cost V 1 base and J 4 bases, with 11 bases left between them.

The CDR3: CASSPPKSEQYF. The CDR3 nucleotides read TGTGCCAGCAGCCCTCCGAAGAGCGAGCAGTACTTC. The chain employs TRBV7-9 and TRBJ2-7; D is uncertain. V was shortened by 5 bases and J by 6 bases, with 11 bases between the two germline ends. In germline, CDR1 is SEHNR, CDR2 FQNEAQ (reference sequence). The CDR3 is 12 residues long.

The CDR3 coding sequence is TGTGCCAGCAGCTTAGATAGCGGGGGACAAGAGACCCAGTACTTC. Protein product: CASSLDSGGQETQYF. This chain joins TRBV7-9 and TRBJ2-5; 9 bases line up with TRBD2. The CDR3 length is 15 residues. V shed 1 base and J 2 bases; nucleotides not matched to a gene: 2. Looked up from germline, CDR1 is SEHNR and CDR2 is FQNEAQ (reference sequence).

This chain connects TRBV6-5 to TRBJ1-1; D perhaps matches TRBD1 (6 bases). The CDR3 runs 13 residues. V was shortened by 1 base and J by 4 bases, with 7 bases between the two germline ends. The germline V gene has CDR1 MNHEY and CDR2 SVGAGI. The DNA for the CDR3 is TGTGCCAGCAGTTACTGGACAGCCACTGAAGCTTTCTTT. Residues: CASSYWTATEAFF.

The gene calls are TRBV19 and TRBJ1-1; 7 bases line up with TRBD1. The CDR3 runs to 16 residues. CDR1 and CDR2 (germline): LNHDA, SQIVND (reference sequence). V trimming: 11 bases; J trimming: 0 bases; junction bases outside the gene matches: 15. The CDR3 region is CARRKQGPSMNTEAFF. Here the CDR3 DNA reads TGTGCCCGACGGAAACAGGGGCCTTCGATGAACACTGAAGCTTTCTTT.

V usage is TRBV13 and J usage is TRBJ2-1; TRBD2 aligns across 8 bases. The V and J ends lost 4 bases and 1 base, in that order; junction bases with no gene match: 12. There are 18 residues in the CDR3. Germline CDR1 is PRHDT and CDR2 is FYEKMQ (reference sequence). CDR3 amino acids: CASSSNGGAGGSYNEQFF. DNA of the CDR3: TGTGCCAGCAGCTCCAATGGCGGGGCGGGAGGTTCCTACAATGAGCAGTTCTTC.

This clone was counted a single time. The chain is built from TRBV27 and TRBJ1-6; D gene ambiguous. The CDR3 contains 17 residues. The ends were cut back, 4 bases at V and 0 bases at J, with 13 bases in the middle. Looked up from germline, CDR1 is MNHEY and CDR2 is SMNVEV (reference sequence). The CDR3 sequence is CASSSRGWSSYNSPLHF. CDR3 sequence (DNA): TGTGCCAGCAGTTCCCGAGGGTGGAGCTCCTATAATTCACCCCTCCACTTT.

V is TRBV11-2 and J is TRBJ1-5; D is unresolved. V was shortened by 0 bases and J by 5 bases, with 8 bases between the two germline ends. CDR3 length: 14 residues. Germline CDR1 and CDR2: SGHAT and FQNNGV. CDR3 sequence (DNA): TGTGCCAGCAGCTTAGACGGTGTCCATCAGCCCCAGCATTTT. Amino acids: CASSLDGVHQPQHF.

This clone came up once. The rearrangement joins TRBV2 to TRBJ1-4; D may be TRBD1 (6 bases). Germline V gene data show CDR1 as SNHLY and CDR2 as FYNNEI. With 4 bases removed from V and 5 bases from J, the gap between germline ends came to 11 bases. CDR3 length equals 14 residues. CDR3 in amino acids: CASSVGHRNEKLFF. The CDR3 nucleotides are TGTGCCAGCAGTGTGGGACATCGGAATGAAAAACTGTTTTTT.

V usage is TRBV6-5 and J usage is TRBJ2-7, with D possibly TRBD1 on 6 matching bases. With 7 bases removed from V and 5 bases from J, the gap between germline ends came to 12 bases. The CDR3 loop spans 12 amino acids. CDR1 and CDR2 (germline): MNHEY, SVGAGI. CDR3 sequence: CASTGDLDEQYF. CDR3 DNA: TGTGCCAGCACAGGGGACCTTGACGAGCAGTACTTC.

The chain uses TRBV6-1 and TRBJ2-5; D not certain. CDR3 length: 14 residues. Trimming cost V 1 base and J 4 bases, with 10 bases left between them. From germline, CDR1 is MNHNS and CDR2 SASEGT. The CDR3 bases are TGTGCCAGCAGTGAAGATTTGCGCCGAGAGACCCAGTACTTC. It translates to CASSEDLRRETQYF.

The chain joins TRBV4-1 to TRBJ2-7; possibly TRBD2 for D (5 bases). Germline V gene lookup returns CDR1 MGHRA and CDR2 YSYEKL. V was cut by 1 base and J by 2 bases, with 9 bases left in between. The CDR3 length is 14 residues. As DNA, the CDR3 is TGCGCCAGCAGCCAAGCGGACGGGACCTACGAGCAGTACTTC. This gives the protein CASSQADGTYEQYF.

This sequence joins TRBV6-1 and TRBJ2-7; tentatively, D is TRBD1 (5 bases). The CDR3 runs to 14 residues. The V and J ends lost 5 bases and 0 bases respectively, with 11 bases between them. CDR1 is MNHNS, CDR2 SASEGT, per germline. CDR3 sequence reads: CASSPPDTSYEQYF. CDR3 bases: TGTGCCAGCAGTCCTCCGGACACCTCCTACGAGCAGTACTTC.